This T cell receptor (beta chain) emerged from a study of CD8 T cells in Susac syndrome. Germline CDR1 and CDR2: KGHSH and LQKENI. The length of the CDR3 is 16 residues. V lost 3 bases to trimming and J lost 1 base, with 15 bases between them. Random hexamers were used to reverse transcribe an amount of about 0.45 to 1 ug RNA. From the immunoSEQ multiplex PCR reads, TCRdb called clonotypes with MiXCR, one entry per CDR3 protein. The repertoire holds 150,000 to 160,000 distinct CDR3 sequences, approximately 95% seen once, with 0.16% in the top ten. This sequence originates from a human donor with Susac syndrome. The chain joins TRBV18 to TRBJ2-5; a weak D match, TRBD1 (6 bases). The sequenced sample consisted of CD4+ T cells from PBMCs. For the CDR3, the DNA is TGTGCCAGCTCACCCGATAGGACAGCAGTCCAAGAGACCCAGTACTTC. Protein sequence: CASSPDRTAVQETQYF.